Presented here are 27 T cell receptor beta chains from one specimen sequenced in a study of T cell responses to AZD1222 COVID-19 vaccine. Using immunoSEQ multiplex PCR, the repertoire was profiled, and TCRdb retains in-frame clones only, with some absent. The top ten clones hold 7.7% of a sample with about 180,000 clones, 85% to 90% of them seen once. Specimen: peripheral blood, collected on day 0 of AZD1222 vaccination. All receptors derive from an adult in good health.

V gene TRBV9 combines with J gene TRBJ2-7; 11 bases align to TRBD2. Trimming cost V 0 bases and J 5 bases; bases outside gene matches: 4. This CDR3 is 15 amino acids long. Germline V lookup: CDR1 SGDLS, CDR2 YYNGEE. CDR3 loop: CASSVGSGGENEQYF. As DNA, the CDR3 is TGTGCCAGCAGCGTAGGTAGCGGGGGGGAAAACGAGCAGTACTTC.

The J gene is TRBJ2-1, the V gene TRBV7-7, with 15 bases identical to TRBD2. The ends lost 4 bases at V and 2 bases at J; junction bases unmatched: 3. Per germline, CDR1 SSHAT and CDR2 FNYEAQ (reference sequence). The CDR3 has 17 residues. The CDR3 loop reads CASSSGLAGGPYNEQFF. DNA for the CDR3: TGTGCCAGCAGCTCGGGACTAGCGGGGGGTCCCTACAATGAGCAGTTCTTC.

This clone was seen once. The chain recombines TRBV5-4 with TRBJ1-6; 9 nucleotides line up with TRBD1. Germline CDR1 is SGHNT and CDR2 is YYREEE (reference sequence). V dropped 4 bases and J dropped 9; count of bases not matched to a gene: 11. CDR3 size: 16 residues. The CDR3: CASSPGGRDRASPLHF. The DNA of the CDR3 is TGTGCCAGCAGCCCTGGGGGCCGGGACAGGGCTTCACCCCTCCACTTT.

CDR3 bases: TGTGCCACCAGCAGAGAGTCAGGAGGAGGCAATCAGCCCCAGCATTTT. Residues: CATSRESGGGNQPQHF. This chain joins TRBV15 and TRBJ1-5; no clear D gene. Germline values: CDR1 LNHNV, CDR2 YYDKDF (reference sequence). CDR3 size: 16 residues. V was trimmed by 0 bases and J by 2 bases, leaving 11 bases between them.

This clone was observed once. CDR3 DNA sequence: TGTGCCGCGCAAGGGAGGGGTGACACTGAAGCTTTCTTT. As protein: CAAQGRGDTEAFF. The chain combines TRBV6-5 with TRBJ1-1, with a weak D call TRBD1 (5 bases). There are 13 residues in the CDR3. Per germline, CDR1 MNHEY and CDR2 SVGAGI. Trimming took 11 bases from V and 3 from J, leaving 16 bases between them.

Turning to this clone: The sample carries other DNA sequences with the same CDR3. The rearrangement links TRBV7-2 to TRBJ2-5, with D possibly TRBD1 on 6 matching bases. The germline V and J ends were trimmed by 1 base and 4 bases, with 13 bases remaining between them. The CDR3 is made up of 15 amino acids. Germline loops: CDR1 SGHTA, CDR2 FQGNSA. The CDR3 spells CASSLVGRGRETQYF. In DNA form, the CDR3 reads TGTGCCAGCAGCTTAGTCGGCAGGGGCAGAGAGACCCAGTACTTC.

This chain links TRBV24-1 with TRBJ2-1; 8 bases agree with TRBD1. Germline values: CDR1 KGHDR, CDR2 SFDVKD. With V trimmed by 3 bases and J by 6 bases, 15 bases remained unmatched. This CDR3 contains 18 residues. Here the CDR3 reads CATSDPRRSTGVPNEQFF. The CDR3 bases are TGTGCCACCAGTGATCCGCGACGGTCGACAGGGGTTCCCAATGAGCAGTTCTTC.

The V gene is TRBV2, the J gene TRBJ2-5; perhaps D is TRBD1 or TRBD2 (6 bases each). Germline values: CDR1 SNHLY, CDR2 FYNNEI. Trimming cost V 8 bases and J 2 bases, with 9 bases left between them. CDR3 length equals 12 residues. CDR3 region: CASGGRQETQYF. The CDR3 bases are TGTGCCAGCGGGGGGCGACAAGAGACCCAGTACTTC.

V usage is TRBV6-2 or TRBV6-3 and J usage is TRBJ1-5, with D possibly being TRBD1 (5 bases). Trimming took 2 bases from V and 0 from J, leaving 17 bases between them. The CDR3 spans 18 residues. Germline V lookup: CDR1 MNHEY, CDR2 SVGEGT. For the CDR3, the DNA is TGTGCCAGCAGTTACGGGGCTTCGGGGAGATATAGCAATCAGCCCCAGCATTTT. This codes for CASSYGASGRYSNQPQHF.

The CDR3 spells CASRFGGRSDQPQHF. DNA for the CDR3: TGTGCCAGCAGGTTCGGGGGAAGGTCGGATCAGCCCCAGCATTTT. J is TRBJ1-5 and V is TRBV2, with D perhaps TRBD1 (5 bases). Trimming stripped 6 bases from V and 5 bases from J, with 17 bases between. CDR1 is SNHLY, CDR2 FYNNEI, per germline. This CDR3 has 15 amino acids.

This sequence joins TRBV5-5 and TRBJ1-3; D ambiguous. With 0 bases removed from V and 2 bases from J, the gap between germline ends came to 0 bases. Germline CDR1 SGHKS, CDR2 YYEKEE (reference sequence). The CDR3 spans 12 residues. The CDR3 spells CASSLAGNTIYF. DNA of the CDR3: TGTGCCAGCAGCTTGGCTGGAAACACCATATATTTT.

The genes are TRBV24-1 and TRBJ2-5; D may match TRBD1 or TRBD2 (6 bases each). The germline V and J ends were trimmed by 4 bases and 6 bases, with 14 bases remaining between them. This CDR3 is built from 14 residues. Germline loops: CDR1 KGHDR, CDR2 SFDVKD. CDR3 region: CATSDPGEVKTQYF. CDR3 nucleotides: TGTGCCACCAGTGACCCAGGGGAGGTTAAGACCCAGTACTTC.

V usage is TRBV6-5 and J usage is TRBJ2-7, with TRBD1 as a possible D gene (6 bases). This CDR3 is 16 amino acids long. With 2 bases removed from V and 3 bases from J, the gap between germline ends came to 17 bases. Germline V gene sequence: CDR1 MNHEY, CDR2 SVGAGI. Here the CDR3 reads CASSYGWSIGGYEQYF. In nucleotides, the CDR3 is TGTGCCAGCAGTTACGGGTGGAGCATAGGGGGCTACGAGCAGTACTTC.

The gene calls are TRBV7-2 and TRBJ1-2; 7 bases match TRBD1. J was trimmed by 4 bases and V by 4 bases; bases with no gene match: 12. This CDR3 has 16 residues. CDR1 is SGHTA, CDR2 FQGNSA, per germline. The CDR3 coding sequence is TGTGCCAGCAGCTCCGCCTCGGACAGGAAAATCTATGGCTACACCTTC. Translation: CASSSASDRKIYGYTF.

The chain has TRBV7-3 and TRBJ1-1, with D tentatively TRBD1 (5 bases). The germline CDR1 and CDR2 sequences are SGHTA and FQGTGA. With 1 base removed from V and 5 bases from J, the gap between germline ends came to 26 bases. There are 19 residues in the CDR3. The CDR3: CASSLRGNSGRVNITEAFF. In DNA form, the CDR3 reads TGTGCCAGCAGCTTAAGGGGGAATAGCGGCAGGGTGAATATAACTGAAGCTTTCTTT.

The table lists this clone with a few counts. The chain has TRBV3-1 (or the pseudogene TRBV3-2) and TRBJ2-3; no clear D gene. V lost 4 bases, J lost 2 bases, and 10 bases lay in between. The length of the CDR3 is 14 residues. Germline-derived CDR1 and CDR2 are LGHDT and YNNKEL (reference sequence). CDR3 loop: CASSPLLDTDTQYF. The CDR3 coding sequence is TGTGCCAGCAGCCCCCTCCTGGACACAGATACGCAGTATTTT.

The chain is built from TRBV3-1 (or the pseudogene TRBV3-2) and TRBJ1-3, with unresolved D. Germline-derived CDR1 and CDR2 are LGHDT and YNNKEL (reference sequence). V shed 1 base and J shed 0 bases, with 4 bases lying between them. The CDR3 sequence is 14 residues long. CDR3 bases: TGTGCCAGCAGCCAAGCCAACTCTGGAAACACCATATATTTT. Amino acids: CASSQANSGNTIYF.

The rearrangement uses TRBV5-1 and TRBJ1-2, with no clear D. The V gene lost 3 bases and the J gene lost 1 base, with 13 bases spanning the gap. CDR1 and CDR2 from the germline V gene are SGHRS and YFSETQ. This CDR3 comprises 15 residues. CDR3 sequence (DNA): TGCGCCAGCAGCTGGAACCCGGCAGATAACTATGGCTACACCTTC. Translation: CASSWNPADNYGYTF.

A few counts support this clone. V gene TRBV9 combines with J gene TRBJ1-2; 8 bases line up with TRBD1. The V and J ends lost 4 bases and 6 bases, in that order; junction bases with no gene match: 8. The CDR3 covers 14 residues. Germline V gene lookup returns CDR1 SGDLS and CDR2 YYNGEE. The CDR3 bases are TGTGCCAGCAGCTCCGCGGACAGGGCACATGGCTACACCTTC. Translating gives CASSSADRAHGYTF.

The V and J genes are TRBV3-1 (or the pseudogene TRBV3-2) and TRBJ2-7, with D possibly being TRBD1 (6 bases). Germline CDR1 LGHDT, CDR2 YNNKEL (reference sequence). With 1 base removed from V and 2 bases from J, the gap between germline ends came to 12 bases. This CDR3 region has 15 residues. The CDR3, as DNA: TGTGCCAGCAGCCAAGGGGCAGGGGTGGCCTACGAGCAGTACTTC. Translated: CASSQGAGVAYEQYF.

This sequence joins TRBV5-1 and TRBJ2-5; D is tentatively TRBD1 or TRBD2 (5 bases each). The CDR3 is made up of 16 amino acids. Per the germline V gene, CDR1 is SGHRS and CDR2 is YFSETQ. The ends were cut back, 0 bases at V and 1 base at J, with 13 bases in the middle. CDR3 protein: CASSLATGGIQETQYF. CDR3 DNA: TGCGCCAGCAGCTTGGCCACTGGGGGAATCCAAGAGACCCAGTACTTC. The full variable domain, in which reference TRBV5-1 and TRBJ2-5 provide the parts outside the CDR3, is KAGVTQTPRYLIKTRGQQVTLSCSPISGHRSVSWYQQTPGQGLQFLFEYFSETQRNKGNFPGRFSGRQFSNSRSEMNVSTLELGDSALYLCASSLATGGIQETQYFGPGTRLLVL.

This rearrangement joins TRBV5-6 to TRBJ2-1, with D possibly TRBD1 on 5 matching bases. Trimming pared 4 bases from V and 12 bases from J, leaving 11 bases between. CDR1 and CDR2 from the germline V gene are SGHDT and YYEEEE. The CDR3 sequence is 11 residues long. CDR3 protein: CASSLSTGQFF. The CDR3 DNA is TGTGCCAGCAGCCTCAGCACAGGGCAGTTCTTC.

The chain has TRBV5-6 and TRBJ2-3; the D is unclear. Trimming removed 0 bases at V and 4 bases at J, with 9 bases between. Germline V CDR1 and CDR2: SGHDT, YYEEEE. The CDR3 runs to 14 residues. CDR3 bases: TGTGCCAGCAGCTTGGCTCTCTATGCAGATACGCAGTATTTT. Its translation is CASSLALYADTQYF.

V usage is TRBV12-3 or TRBV12-4 and J usage is TRBJ2-1; D is unresolved. Trimming cost V 6 bases and J 6 bases, with 6 bases left between them. The CDR3 length is 11 residues. CDR3 sequence: CASSPRNEQFF. DNA of the CDR3: TGTGCCAGCAGCCCTCGCAATGAGCAGTTCTTC.

This chain joins TRBV2 and TRBJ2-5, with 7 bases identical to TRBD2. CDR3 size: 15 residues. Germline assignment: CDR1 SNHLY and CDR2 FYNNEI. Losses at the gene ends were 6 bases for V and 1 base for J; bases not matched to a gene: 8. CDR3 region: CASSELAISQETQYF. The CDR3 nucleotides read TGTGCCAGCAGCGAACTAGCGATTTCCCAAGAGACCCAGTACTTC. The full variable domain, in which reference TRBV2 and TRBJ2-5 provide the parts outside the CDR3, is EPEVTQTPSHQVTQMGQEVILRCVPISNHLYFYWYRQILGQKVEFLVSFYNNEISEKSEIFDDQFSVERPDGSNFTLKIRSTKLEDSAMYFCASSELAISQETQYFGPGTRLLVL.

The chain recombines TRBV28 with TRBJ1-1; 10 bases fit TRBD1. Germline V CDR1 and CDR2: MDHEN, SYDVKM. The V segment lost 7 bases and the J segment 5 bases; nucleotides outside the gene matches: 7. This CDR3 has 14 residues. The CDR3 DNA follows: TGTGCCAGCATTTCCGGGACAGGGGTTACTGAAGCTTTCTTT. Protein: CASISGTGVTEAFF.

The chain joins TRBV7-2 to TRBJ1-1, with D tentatively TRBD1 (5 bases). Germline lookup yields CDR1 SGHTA and CDR2 FQGNSA. This CDR3 contains 14 residues. V shed 3 bases and J shed 0 bases, with 8 bases lying between them. Here the CDR3 DNA reads TGTGCCAGCAGCTTCTCGACAGTGAACACTGAAGCTTTCTTT. Translation: CASSFSTVNTEAFF.